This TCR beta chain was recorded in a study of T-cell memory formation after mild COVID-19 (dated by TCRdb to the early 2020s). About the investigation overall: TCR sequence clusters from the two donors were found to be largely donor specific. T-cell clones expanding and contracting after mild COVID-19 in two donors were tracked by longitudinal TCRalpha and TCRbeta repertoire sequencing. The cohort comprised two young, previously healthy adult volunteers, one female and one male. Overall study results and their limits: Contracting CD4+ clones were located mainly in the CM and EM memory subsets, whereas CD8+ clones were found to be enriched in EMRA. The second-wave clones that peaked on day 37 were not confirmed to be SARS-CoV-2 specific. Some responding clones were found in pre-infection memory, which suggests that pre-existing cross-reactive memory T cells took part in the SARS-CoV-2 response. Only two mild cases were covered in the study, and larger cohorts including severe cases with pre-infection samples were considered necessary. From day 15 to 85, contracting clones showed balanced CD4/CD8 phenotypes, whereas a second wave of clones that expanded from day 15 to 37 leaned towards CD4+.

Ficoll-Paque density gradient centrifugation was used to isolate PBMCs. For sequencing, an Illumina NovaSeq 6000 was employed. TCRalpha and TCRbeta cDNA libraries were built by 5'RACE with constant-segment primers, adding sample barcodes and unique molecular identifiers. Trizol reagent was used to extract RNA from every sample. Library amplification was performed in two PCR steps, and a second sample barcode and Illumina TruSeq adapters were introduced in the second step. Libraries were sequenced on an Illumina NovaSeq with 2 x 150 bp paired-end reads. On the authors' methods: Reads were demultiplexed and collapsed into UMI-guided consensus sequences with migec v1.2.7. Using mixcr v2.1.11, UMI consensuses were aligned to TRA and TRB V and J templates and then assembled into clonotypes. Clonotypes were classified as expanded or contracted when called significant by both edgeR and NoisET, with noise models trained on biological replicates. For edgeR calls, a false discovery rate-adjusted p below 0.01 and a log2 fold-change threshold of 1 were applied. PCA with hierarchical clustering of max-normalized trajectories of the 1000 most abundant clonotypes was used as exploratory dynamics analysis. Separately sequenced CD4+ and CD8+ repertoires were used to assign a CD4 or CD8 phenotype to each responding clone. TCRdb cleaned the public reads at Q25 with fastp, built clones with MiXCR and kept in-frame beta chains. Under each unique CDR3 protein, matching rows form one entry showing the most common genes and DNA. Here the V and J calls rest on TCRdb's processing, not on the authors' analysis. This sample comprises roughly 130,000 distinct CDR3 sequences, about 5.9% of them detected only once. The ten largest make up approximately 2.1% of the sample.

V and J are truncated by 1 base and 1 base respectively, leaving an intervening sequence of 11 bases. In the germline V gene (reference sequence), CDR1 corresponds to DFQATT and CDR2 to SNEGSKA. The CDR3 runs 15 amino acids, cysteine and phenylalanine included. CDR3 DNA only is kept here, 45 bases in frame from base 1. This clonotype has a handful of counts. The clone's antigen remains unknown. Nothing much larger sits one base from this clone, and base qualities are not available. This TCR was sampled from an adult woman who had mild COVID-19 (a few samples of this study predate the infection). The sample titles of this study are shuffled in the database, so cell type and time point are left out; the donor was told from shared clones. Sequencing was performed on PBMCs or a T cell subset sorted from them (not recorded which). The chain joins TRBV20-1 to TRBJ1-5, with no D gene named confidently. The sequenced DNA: TGCAGTGCTAGAGGTGGTTCGTACAGCAATCAGCCCCAGCATTTT. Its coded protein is CSARGGSYSNQPQHF.